This record concerns one TCR beta chain sequence. The sample is drawn from a study of blood T cell repertoires in COVID-19. Method: immunoSEQ multiplex PCR; TCRdb's copy keeps in-frame clones and lacks some. The sample consists of approximately 11,000 clones, approximately 70% of them appearing once. This TCR came from a man between 60 and 70 years old with COVID-19, enrolled during active disease. Source material: peripheral blood.

The CDR3 bases are TGTGCCAGCAGCTGGACCGGGACAGGGTCTAGGGATCAGCCCCAGCATTTT. This codes for CASSWTGTGSRDQPQHF. The chain has TRBV5-6 and TRBJ1-5, with 9 bases fitting TRBD1. This CDR3 is built from 17 residues. The V segment lost 3 bases and the J segment 5 bases; nucleotides outside the gene matches: 12. The germline V gene encodes CDR1 SGHDT and CDR2 YYEEEE.